This T cell receptor (beta chain) was identified during a study of T-cell memory formation after mild COVID-19. In the study overall: TCR clusters were mostly donor specific. Study-level points and caveats: Specificity for SARS-CoV-2 was not confirmed among the second-wave clones peaking on day 37. CD8+ contracting clones occupied EMRA, while CD4+ ones occupied mainly CM and EM. The appearance of some responding clones in pre-infection memory suggested that cross-reactive memory joined.

Notes on this clonotype: Antigen unknown.

TCRdb reanalysed the 5' RACE reads using MiXCR and keeps one entry per CDR3 protein. This table holds over 350,000 distinct CDR3 sequences, around 24% found once. The CDR3 sequence is 18 residues long. V was trimmed by 3 bases and J by 6 bases, leaving 26 bases between them. This TCR was recovered from an adult woman who had mild COVID-19 (a few samples of this study predate the infection). Cell type and time point are not known. The chain is built from TRBV23-1 and TRBJ2-5, with D possibly TRBD1 on 6 matching bases. TRBV23-1 is filed as an ORF, its function uncertain. Specimen: PBMCs or a T cell subset sorted from them (not recorded which). The CDR3 spells CASSHSRGTTDLRKTQYF. The CDR3 DNA follows: TGCGCCAGCAGTCATTCAAGGGGGACCACCGACCTGAGGAAGACCCAGTACTTC.